The 3 T cell receptor beta chains given below trace back to one sample, sequenced in a study of blood T cell repertoires in COVID-19 (dated by TCRdb to 2020 to 2022). Library prep was done by the immunoSEQ multiplex PCR assay. The table comes from immuneACCESS by way of TCRdb, which keeps in-frame sequences with V and J called. Part of the clones is missing from these tables; in studies checked, under half for an unresolved V gene and the rest for unknown reasons. Across this sample there are about 150,000 clones, with about 87% seen only once. In total, the top ten clones hold 37% of the sample. Material for sequencing was peripheral blood. Every receptor here comes from a man between 45 and 60 years old who had recovered from COVID-19.

The chain employs TRBV18 and TRBJ1-2; 11 bases fit TRBD1. Trimming at V came to 2 bases and at J to 8 bases, leaving 4 bases not matched to a gene. CDR3 size: 14 residues. Per germline, CDR1 KGHSH and CDR2 LQKENI. The CDR3: CASSPGTGGEGYTF. The CDR3 nucleotides are TGTGCCAGCTCACCAGGGACAGGGGGTGAAGGCTACACCTTC.

This chain links TRBV4-3 with TRBJ1-3, with D perhaps matching TRBD1 (5 bases). Trimming removed 2 bases at V and 3 bases at J, with 11 bases between. CDR1 LGHNA and CDR2 YSLEER come from the germline V gene. This CDR3 spans 15 amino acids. This chain's CDR3 is CASSQQGSGGNTIYF. DNA of the CDR3: TGCGCCAGCAGCCAACAGGGTAGTGGTGGAAACACCATATATTTT.

This clone was picked up a small number of times. The chain carries TRBV15 and TRBJ1-5; the D is unclear. Germline CDR1 reads LNHNV; CDR2 reads YYDKDF (reference sequence). The V and J ends lost 3 bases and 3 bases respectively, with 6 bases between them. The CDR3 has 13 amino acids. The CDR3 loop is CATSSQYNQPQHF. As DNA, the CDR3 is TGTGCCACCAGCAGTCAGTACAATCAGCCCCAGCATTTT.